Below, 23 T cell receptor beta chains from the same sample are listed, as sequenced in a study of cytomegalovirus exposure and HLA in healthy donors. PCR involved 60 Vbeta and 13 Jbeta primers. Libraries were prepared by immunoSEQ multiplex PCR; TCRdb keeps only in-frame clonotypes and omits some of them. This sample yields about 140,000 clones, of which approximately 80% are seen a single time; 1.5% to 2.5% belongs to the top ten. Sequencing was performed on PBMCs. The receptors were gathered from a woman between 40 and 55 years old in good health and CMV-seronegative.

The CDR3 loop is CASRPKGGGEQYF. CDR3 nucleotides: TGTGCCAGCAGGCCCAAGGGAGGAGGCGAGCAGTACTTC. The genes are TRBV7-9 and TRBJ2-7, with D maybe TRBD2 (6 bases). The CDR3 spans 13 residues. V was clipped by 6 bases and J by 6 bases, with 15 bases between them. CDR1 is SEHNR, CDR2 FQNEAQ, per germline (reference sequence).

This clone came up a few times. V and J are TRBV10-1 and TRBJ1-2, with D tentatively TRBD1 (5 bases). The CDR3 is 13 residues long. The germline CDR1 and CDR2 sequences are WNHNN and SYGVQD (reference sequence). V was shortened by 3 bases and J by 6 bases, with 11 bases between the two germline ends. The CDR3 loop reads CASSERGDHGYTF. DNA of the CDR3: TGCGCCAGCAGTGAACGGGGGGACCATGGCTACACCTTC.

The chain is built from TRBV28 and TRBJ1-2; D gene ambiguous. Per the germline V gene, CDR1 is MDHEN and CDR2 is SYDVKM. V was clipped by 3 bases and J by 7 bases, with 6 bases between them. The CDR3 has 11 amino acids. The CDR3 here is CASSFRSGYTF. As DNA, the CDR3 is TGTGCCAGCAGTTTTAGAAGTGGCTACACCTTC.

The chain is built from TRBV7-9 and TRBJ2-3; D perhaps matches TRBD2 (6 bases). The germline gives CDR1 SEHNR, CDR2 FQNEAQ (reference sequence). The CDR3 totals 16 residues. Between the trimmed V and J ends, which lost 5 bases and 2 bases, there was a span of 17 bases. CDR3 nucleotide sequence: TGTGCCAGCAGCCGAAAGGATAGCGGATACACAGATACGCAGTATTTT. This gives the protein CASSRKDSGYTDTQYF.

The genes are TRBV5-6 and TRBJ2-7; tentatively, D is TRBD2 (5 bases). This CDR3 has 15 amino acids. Trimming removed 5 bases from V and 6 bases from J, with 21 bases in between. Germline CDR1 and CDR2: SGHDT and YYEEEE. The DNA of the CDR3 is TGTGCCAGCAGGCCGGGATCCCACCTTTTTGGCGAGCAGTACTTC. Translating gives CASRPGSHLFGEQYF.

The V gene is TRBV9, the J gene TRBJ2-7; D ambiguous. The CDR3 is 12 residues long. Germline values: CDR1 SGDLS, CDR2 YYNGEE. The V and J ends lost 4 bases and 6 bases respectively, with 11 bases between them. CDR3 coding DNA: TGTGCCAGCAGCCCCGGGTTGGCCGAGCAGTACTTC. Residues: CASSPGLAEQYF.

The CDR3: CASSPRDITGELFF. The CDR3 region has the DNA TGCGCCAGCAGCCCCCGGGACATCACCGGGGAGCTGTTTTTT. This chain joins TRBV5-1 and TRBJ2-2; TRBD1 is a possible D gene (6 bases). In germline, CDR1 is SGHRS, CDR2 YFSETQ. The CDR3 has 14 amino acids. Trimming removed 4 bases from V and 4 bases from J, with 11 bases in between.

V gene TRBV11-1 combines with J gene TRBJ1-1; 7 bases agree with TRBD1. The germline V gene has CDR1 SGHAT and CDR2 FQDESV (reference sequence). V trimming: 4 bases; J trimming: 0 bases; junction bases outside the gene matches: 5. This CDR3 has 15 residues. CDR3 nucleotides: TGTGCCAGCAGCTCGAATCAGGGGGTGAACACTGAAGCTTTCTTT. Translating gives CASSSNQGVNTEAFF.

The rearrangement links TRBV28 to TRBJ2-7; TRBD1 aligns across 7 bases. Germline CDR1 and CDR2: MDHEN and SYDVKM. This CDR3 region has 14 residues. J was trimmed by 4 bases and V by 5 bases; bases with no gene match: 8. In DNA, the CDR3 is TGTGCCAGCAGTCCCTGGGACAGAGAATACGAGCAGTACTTC. This gives the protein CASSPWDREYEQYF.

V usage is TRBV10-3 and J usage is TRBJ1-5; D is unclear. The length of the CDR3 is 15 residues. The germline V gene has CDR1 ENHRY and CDR2 SYGVKD. Trimming removed 0 bases at V and 0 bases at J, with 6 bases between. CDR3 DNA: TGTGCCATCAGTGAGTCTGGGCATAGCAATCAGCCCCAGCATTTT. This codes for CAISESGHSNQPQHF.

This chain joins TRBV28 and TRBJ1-2; no firm D call. CDR3 length: 19 residues. The V and J ends lost 4 bases and 2 bases respectively, with 26 bases between them. Per germline, CDR1 MDHEN and CDR2 SYDVKM. The CDR3 nucleotides read TGTGCCAGCAGTTCGAAACGACATATTGTGGAGACTACAAACTATGGCTACACCTTC. Amino acid sequence: CASSSKRHIVETTNYGYTF.

This chain connects TRBV7-2 to TRBJ1-2, with a possible D match to TRBD1 (5 bases). The CDR3 is made up of 17 amino acids. Trimming stripped 5 bases from V and 5 bases from J, with 24 bases between. CDR1 is SGHTA and CDR2 is FQGNSA in the germline V gene. The CDR3 DNA follows: TGTGCCAGCAGCCCCGACCTCAGCGGGGCGGGCAGGTATGGCTACACCTTC. Its translation: CASSPDLSGAGRYGYTF.

This chain joins TRBV27 and TRBJ2-3, with a possible D match to TRBD2 (5 bases). The CDR3 has 14 residues. From germline, CDR1 is MNHEY and CDR2 SMNVEV (reference sequence). Trimming removed 2 bases at V and 1 base at J, with 7 bases between. The CDR3 region has the DNA TGTGCCAGCAGTTTAGACGGGGGCACAGATACGCAGTATTTT. As protein: CASSLDGGTDTQYF.

This clone was detected a few times. The chain has TRBV7-3 and TRBJ2-1; 10 bases align to TRBD2. CDR3 length equals 16 residues. After removal of 4 bases from V and 3 bases from J, the junction contained 6 bases not matched to a gene. Germline V CDR1 and CDR2: SGHTA, FQGTGA. CDR3 bases: TGTGCCAGCAGCTCGGAAGCGGGGGGGGGCTACAATGAGCAGTTCTTC. Protein sequence: CASSSEAGGGYNEQFF.

The chain couples TRBV28 to TRBJ2-2; 7 bases match TRBD1. CDR1 is MDHEN and CDR2 is SYDVKM in the germline V gene. This CDR3 comprises 14 residues. V dropped 8 bases and J dropped 2; count of bases not matched to a gene: 5. The CDR3 loop reads CASLDRVNTGELFF. The CDR3 coding sequence is TGTGCCAGCCTCGACAGGGTAAACACCGGGGAGCTGTTTTTT.

The chain has TRBV4-2 and TRBJ1-2, with unresolved D. V was trimmed by 0 bases and J by 0 bases, leaving 8 bases between them. The germline CDR1 and CDR2 sequences are LGHNA and YNFKEQ. This CDR3 spans 15 amino acids. CDR3 nucleotide sequence: TGTGCCAGCAGCCAAGACCCCAGGCCTAACTATGGCTACACCTTC. This encodes CASSQDPRPNYGYTF.

The V and J genes are TRBV7-8 and TRBJ2-1, with 9 bases lining up with TRBD1. Germline V gene sequence: CDR1 SGHVS, CDR2 FQNEAQ. The length of the CDR3 is 15 residues. V gave up 4 bases and J gave up 7 bases; unmatched junction bases: 8. The CDR3 here is CASSYLDRGGNEQFF. CDR3 coding DNA: TGTGCCAGCAGCTACCTGGACAGGGGAGGGAATGAGCAGTTCTTC.

The chain uses TRBV7-8 and TRBJ2-5, with 10 bases aligning to TRBD2. Germline V gene lookup returns CDR1 SGHVS and CDR2 FQNEAQ. Trimming cost V 6 bases and J 2 bases; bases outside gene matches: 6. The length of the CDR3 is 15 residues. CDR3 sequence reads: CASSQREGLQETQYF. Written as DNA, the CDR3 is TGTGCCAGCAGTCAGCGGGAGGGACTTCAAGAGACCCAGTACTTC.

This clone came up a few times. The chain recombines TRBV28 with TRBJ2-1; the D is unclear. The CDR3 has 12 residues. V was trimmed by 8 bases and J by 7 bases, leaving 12 bases between them. The germline V gene has CDR1 MDHEN and CDR2 SYDVKM. The CDR3 loop is CASENLVNEQFF. The CDR3 coding sequence is TGTGCCAGCGAAAACCTAGTGAATGAGCAGTTCTTC.

The chain is built from TRBV15 and TRBJ1-3; D may be TRBD1 (5 bases). Germline V gene lookup returns CDR1 LNHNV and CDR2 YYDKDF (reference sequence). V lost 7 bases and J 0 bases, leaving 25 bases between the germline ends. The CDR3 is 19 residues long. The CDR3 DNA reads TGTGCCACCATCATCTACATCTTCCGCGTCAGGGTCTCTGGAAACACCATATATTTT. As protein: CATIIYIFRVRVSGNTIYF.

The chain is built from TRBV5-6 and TRBJ2-7, with 7 positions matching TRBD2. Germline V gene data show CDR1 as SGHDT and CDR2 as YYEEEE. This CDR3 spans 17 amino acids. After removal of 2 bases from V and 7 bases from J, the junction contained 18 bases not matched to a gene. The CDR3 region is CASSFVLYGDYPLEQYF. For the CDR3, the DNA is TGTGCCAGCAGCTTCGTTTTATACGGGGACTACCCTTTGGAGCAGTACTTC.

The chain carries TRBV9 and TRBJ2-7; 7 bases agree with TRBD1. Losses at the gene ends were 4 bases for V and 5 bases for J; bases not matched to a gene: 3. CDR3 length equals 12 residues. The V gene's germline CDR1 is SGDLS and CDR2 YYNGEE. The CDR3 region has the DNA TGTGCCAGCAGCCTAGACAGGGACGAGCAGTACTTC. Its protein is CASSLDRDEQYF.

V usage is TRBV30 and J usage is TRBJ1-1; possibly TRBD1 for D (6 bases). CDR1 and CDR2 (germline): GTSNPN, SVGIG (reference sequence). V lost 2 bases and J lost 3, with 13 bases in between. The CDR3 is 14 amino acids. CDR3 sequence reads: CAWSFGGTDTEAFF. In nucleotides, the CDR3 is TGTGCCTGGAGTTTTGGGGGCACGGACACTGAAGCTTTCTTT.